The source of this TCR beta chain is a study of graft-versus-host responses after intestinal transplantation. Findings of the study overall: Allografts of patients with graft-donor T cell macrochimerism showed high graft-versus-host to host-versus-graft clone ratios.

Method: immunoSEQ multiplex PCR; TCRdb's copy keeps in-frame clones and lacks some. The repertoire holds 90,000 to 150,000 clones, with approximately 95% as singletons. V dropped 6 bases and J dropped 4 bases, with 10 bases sitting between them. CDR3 length equals 13 residues. Germline CDR1 and CDR2: SGHAT and FQDESV (reference sequence). As for this clone: Antigen: not known.

V usage is TRBV11-1 and J usage is TRBJ1-5; possibly TRBD1 for D (5 bases). The input for sequencing was unstimulated CD8+ T cells sorted from spleen or lymph node cells, taken before intestinal transplant. This sequence was found in a human donor who received an intestinal transplant. CDR3 in DNA: TGTGCCAGCAGTCCGGGACGAAATCAGCCCCAGCATTTT. Translating it yields CASSPGRNQPQHF.